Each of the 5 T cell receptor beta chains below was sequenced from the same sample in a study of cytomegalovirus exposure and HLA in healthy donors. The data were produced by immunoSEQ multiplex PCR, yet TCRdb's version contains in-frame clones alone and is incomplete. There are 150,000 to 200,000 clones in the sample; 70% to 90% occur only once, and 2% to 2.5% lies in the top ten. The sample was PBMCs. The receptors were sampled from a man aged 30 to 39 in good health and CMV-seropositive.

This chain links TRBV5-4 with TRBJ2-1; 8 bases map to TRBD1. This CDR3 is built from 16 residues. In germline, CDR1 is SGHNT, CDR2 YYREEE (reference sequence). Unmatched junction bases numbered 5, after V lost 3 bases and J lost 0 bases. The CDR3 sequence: CASSSGGTGSYNEQFF. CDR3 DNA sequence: TGTGCCAGCAGCTCCGGTGGGACAGGCTCCTACAATGAGCAGTTCTTC.

Written as DNA, the CDR3 is TGTGCCAGTAGAAGGGAAGCAGGGAACAATTCACCCCTCCACTTT. Protein sequence: CASRREAGNNSPLHF. This chain joins TRBV19 and TRBJ1-6, with D tentatively TRBD1 (5 bases). The CDR3 has 15 residues. V was pared by 6 bases and J by 7 bases, with 16 bases between. From germline, CDR1 is LNHDA and CDR2 SQIVND (reference sequence). Supplemented by reference TRBV19 and TRBJ1-6, the full variable domain reads DGGITQSPKYLFRKEGQNVTLSCEQNLNHDAMYWYRQDPGQGLRLIYYSQIVNDFQKGDIAEGYSVSREKKESFPLTVTSAQKNPTAFYLCASRREAGNNSPLHFGNGTRLTVT.

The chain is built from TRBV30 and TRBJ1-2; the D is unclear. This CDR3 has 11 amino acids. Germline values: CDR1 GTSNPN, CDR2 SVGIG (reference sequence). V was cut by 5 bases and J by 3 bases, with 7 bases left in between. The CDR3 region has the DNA TGTGCCTGGTCCGTTTACTATGGCTACACCTTC. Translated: CAWSVYYGYTF.

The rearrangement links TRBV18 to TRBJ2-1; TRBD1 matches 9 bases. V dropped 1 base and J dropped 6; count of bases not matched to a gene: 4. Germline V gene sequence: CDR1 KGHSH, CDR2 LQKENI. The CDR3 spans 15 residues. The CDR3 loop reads CASSPQGQGINEQFF. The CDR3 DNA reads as TGTGCCAGCTCACCACAGGGACAGGGTATCAATGAGCAGTTCTTC.

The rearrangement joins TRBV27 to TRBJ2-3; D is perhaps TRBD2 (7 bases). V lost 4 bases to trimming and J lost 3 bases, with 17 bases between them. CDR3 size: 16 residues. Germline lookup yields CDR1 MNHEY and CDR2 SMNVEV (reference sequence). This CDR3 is CASSSGWGGVTDTQYF. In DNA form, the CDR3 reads TGTGCCAGCAGTTCAGGGTGGGGGGGCGTTACAGATACGCAGTATTTT.